The T cell receptor (beta chain) described here comes from a study of blood T cell repertoires in COVID-19. Across the whole study: Both acute and convalescent COVID-19 samples were obtained from the United States, Italy and Spain. Nucleic acid was either cDNA or gDNA, and it came from T cells, B-cell-depleted T cells, or PBMCs.

Looked up from germline, CDR1 is SGHTA and CDR2 is FQGNSA. Between the trimmed V and J ends, which lost 7 bases and 2 bases, there was a span of 17 bases. This CDR3 has 15 amino acids. Study processing details: It was from reference gene primer amplification that nucleated cell counts were estimated. Clones were sequenced by immunoSEQ multiplex PCR, and TCRdb holds only the in-frame ones, with some missing. D and trimming were read from the DNA, whereas the V and J calls and clone size are those reported in that table. The sample holds around 190,000 clones; about nine tenths are singletons and the top ten take 20%.

The chain links TRBV7-2 to TRBJ1-2; D might be TRBD1 (5 bases). Sequencing was performed on peripheral blood. The clonotype comes from a man between 65 and 85 years old with active or convalescent COVID-19. The CDR3 sequence is CASTEAGTYNYGYTF. CDR3 coding DNA: TGTGCCAGCACCGAGGCCGGGACTTACAACTATGGCTACACCTTC.